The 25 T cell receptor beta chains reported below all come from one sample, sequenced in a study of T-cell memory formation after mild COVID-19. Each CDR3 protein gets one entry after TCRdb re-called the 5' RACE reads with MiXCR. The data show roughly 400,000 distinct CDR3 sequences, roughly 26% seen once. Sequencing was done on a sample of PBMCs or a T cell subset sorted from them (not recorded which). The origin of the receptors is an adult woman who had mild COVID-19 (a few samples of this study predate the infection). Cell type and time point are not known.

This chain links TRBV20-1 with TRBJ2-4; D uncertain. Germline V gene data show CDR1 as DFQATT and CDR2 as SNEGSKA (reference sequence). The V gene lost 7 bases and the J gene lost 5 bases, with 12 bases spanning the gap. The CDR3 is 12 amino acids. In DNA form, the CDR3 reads TGCAGTGGCTCTCGGGCAGAAAACATTCAGTACTTC. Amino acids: CSGSRAENIQYF.

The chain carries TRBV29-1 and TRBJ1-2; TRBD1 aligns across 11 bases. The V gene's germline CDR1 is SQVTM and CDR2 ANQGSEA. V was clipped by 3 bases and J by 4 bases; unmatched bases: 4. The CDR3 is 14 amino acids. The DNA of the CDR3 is TGCAGCGTTGAGAGGGACAGGGGGTCCTATGGCTACACCTTC. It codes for CSVERDRGSYGYTF.

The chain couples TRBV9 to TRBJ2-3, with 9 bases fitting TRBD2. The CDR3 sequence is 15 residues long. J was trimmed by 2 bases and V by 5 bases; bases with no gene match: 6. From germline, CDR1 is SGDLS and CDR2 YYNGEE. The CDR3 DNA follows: TGTGCCAGCAGTTCGGGACTAGCAGACACAGATACGCAGTATTTT. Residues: CASSSGLADTDTQYF.

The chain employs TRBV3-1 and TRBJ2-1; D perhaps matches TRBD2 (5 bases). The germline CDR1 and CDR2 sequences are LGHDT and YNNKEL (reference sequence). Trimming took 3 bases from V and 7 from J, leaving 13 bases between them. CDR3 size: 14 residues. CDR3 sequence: CASSQGVSINEQFF. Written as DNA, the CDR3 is TGTGCCAGCAGCCAGGGAGTTTCGATAAATGAGCAGTTCTTC.

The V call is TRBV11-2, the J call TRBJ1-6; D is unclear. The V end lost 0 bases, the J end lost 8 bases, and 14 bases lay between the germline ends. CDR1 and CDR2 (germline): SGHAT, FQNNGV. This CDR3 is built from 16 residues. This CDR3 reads CASSLDLWGRDSPLHF. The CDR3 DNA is TGTGCCAGCAGCTTAGATCTGTGGGGAAGGGATTCACCCCTCCACTTT.

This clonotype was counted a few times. CDR3 residues: CASSQDSGAGELFF. CDR3 coding DNA: TGTGCCAGCAGCCAAGATTCCGGCGCCGGGGAGCTGTTTTTT. The chain couples TRBV3-1 to TRBJ2-2; no clear D. Between the trimmed V and J ends, which lost 0 bases and 6 bases, there was a span of 8 bases. Germline V CDR1 and CDR2: LGHDT, YNNKEL (reference sequence). There are 14 residues in the CDR3.

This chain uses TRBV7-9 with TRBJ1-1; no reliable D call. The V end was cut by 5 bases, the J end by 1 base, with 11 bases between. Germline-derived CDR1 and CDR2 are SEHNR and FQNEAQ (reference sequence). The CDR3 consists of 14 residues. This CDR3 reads CASSPLRANTEAFF. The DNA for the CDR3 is TGTGCCAGCAGCCCCCTCCGCGCGAACACTGAAGCTTTCTTT.

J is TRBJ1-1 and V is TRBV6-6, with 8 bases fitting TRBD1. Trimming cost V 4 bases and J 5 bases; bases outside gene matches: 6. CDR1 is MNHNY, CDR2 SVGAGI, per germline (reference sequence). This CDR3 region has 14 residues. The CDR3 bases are TGTGCCAGCAGTTTGGCAGGGGGCAAGACTGAAGCTTTCTTT. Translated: CASSLAGGKTEAFF.

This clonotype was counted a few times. The CDR3, as DNA: TGTGCCAGCAGCCAACACGGGGCGGATGGCTACACCTTC. Residues: CASSQHGADGYTF. J is TRBJ1-2 and V is TRBV3-1, with D possibly matching TRBD1 (5 bases). The V gene's germline CDR1 is LGHDT and CDR2 YNNKEL (reference sequence). Deletions cut 2 bases from V and 6 bases from J, with 10 bases between. This CDR3 contains 13 residues.

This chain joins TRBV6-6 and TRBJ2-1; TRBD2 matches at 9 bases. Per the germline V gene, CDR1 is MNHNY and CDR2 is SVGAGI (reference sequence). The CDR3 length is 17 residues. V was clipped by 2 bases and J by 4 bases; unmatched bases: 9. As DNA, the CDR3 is TGTGCCAGCAGTTACCCGCTAGCGGGAAGGGGGTACAATGAGCAGTTCTTC. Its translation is CASSYPLAGRGYNEQFF.

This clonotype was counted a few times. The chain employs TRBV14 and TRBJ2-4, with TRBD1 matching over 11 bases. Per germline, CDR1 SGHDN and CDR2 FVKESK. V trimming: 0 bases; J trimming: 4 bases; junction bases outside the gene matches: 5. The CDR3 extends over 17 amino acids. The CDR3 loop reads CASSQDGTGGRKNIQYF. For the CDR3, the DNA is TGTGCCAGCAGCCAAGACGGGACAGGGGGTCGTAAAAACATTCAGTACTTC.

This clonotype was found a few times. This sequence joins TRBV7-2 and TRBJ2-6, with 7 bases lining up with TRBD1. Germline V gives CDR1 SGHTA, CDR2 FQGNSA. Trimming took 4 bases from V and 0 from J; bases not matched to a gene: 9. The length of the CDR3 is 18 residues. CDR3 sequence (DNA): TGTGCCAGCAGCTCATGGCCGGGACAGATCTCTGGGGCCAACGTCCTGACTTTC. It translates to CASSSWPGQISGANVLTF.

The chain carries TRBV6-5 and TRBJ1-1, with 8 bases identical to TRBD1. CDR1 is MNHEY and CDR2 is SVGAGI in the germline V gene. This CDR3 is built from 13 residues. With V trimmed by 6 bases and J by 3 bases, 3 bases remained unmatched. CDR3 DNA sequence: TGTGCCAGCAGGATACAGGGGGACACTGAAGCTTTCTTT. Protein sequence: CASRIQGDTEAFF.

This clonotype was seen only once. The CDR3 nucleotides are TGTGCCAGCAGCGTAGTGGGGGGGACTAGCGATGAGCAGTTCTTC. Amino acids: CASSVVGGTSDEQFF. V is TRBV9 and J is TRBJ2-1, with 10 bases matching TRBD2. The V segment lost 0 bases and the J segment 8 bases; nucleotides outside the gene matches: 5. In germline, CDR1 is SGDLS, CDR2 YYNGEE. The CDR3 contains 15 residues.

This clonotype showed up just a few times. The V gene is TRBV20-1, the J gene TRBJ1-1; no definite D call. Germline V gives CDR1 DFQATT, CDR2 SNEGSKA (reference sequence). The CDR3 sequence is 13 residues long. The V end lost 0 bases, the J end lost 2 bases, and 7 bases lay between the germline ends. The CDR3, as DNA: TGCAGTGCTAGAGATCTCAGCAACACTGAAGCTTTCTTT. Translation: CSARDLSNTEAFF.

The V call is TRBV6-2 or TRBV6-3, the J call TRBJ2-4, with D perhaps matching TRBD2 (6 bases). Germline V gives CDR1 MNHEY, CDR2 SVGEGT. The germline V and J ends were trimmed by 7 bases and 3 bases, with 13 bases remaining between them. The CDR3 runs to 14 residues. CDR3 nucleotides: TGTGCCAGCATCCCGCGGGGCTTCAAAAACATTCAGTACTTC. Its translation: CASIPRGFKNIQYF.

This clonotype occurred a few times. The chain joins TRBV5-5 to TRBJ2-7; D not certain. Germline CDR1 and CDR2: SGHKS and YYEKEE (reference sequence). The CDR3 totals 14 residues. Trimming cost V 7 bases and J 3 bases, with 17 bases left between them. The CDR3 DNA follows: TGTGCCAGCGAGTGGTTCAACAGTGACTACGAGCAGTACTTC. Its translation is CASEWFNSDYEQYF.

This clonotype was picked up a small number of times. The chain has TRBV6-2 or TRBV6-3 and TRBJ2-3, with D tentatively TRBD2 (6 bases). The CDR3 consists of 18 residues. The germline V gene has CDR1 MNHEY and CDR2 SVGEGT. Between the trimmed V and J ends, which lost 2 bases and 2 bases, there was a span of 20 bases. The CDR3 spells CASSYKEGLRLPTDTQYF. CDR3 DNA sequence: TGTGCCAGCAGTTACAAGGAGGGACTTCGGCTACCCACAGATACGCAGTATTTT.

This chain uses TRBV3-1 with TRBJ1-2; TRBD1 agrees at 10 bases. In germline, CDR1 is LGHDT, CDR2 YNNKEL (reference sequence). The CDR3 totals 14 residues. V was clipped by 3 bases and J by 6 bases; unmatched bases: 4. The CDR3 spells CASSHRQGANGYTF. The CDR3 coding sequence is TGTGCCAGCAGCCACAGACAGGGGGCAAATGGCTACACCTTC.

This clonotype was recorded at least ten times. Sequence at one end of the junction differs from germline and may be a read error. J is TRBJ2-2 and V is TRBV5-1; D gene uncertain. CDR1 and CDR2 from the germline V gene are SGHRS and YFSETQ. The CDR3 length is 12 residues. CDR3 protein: CASSPFTGELFF. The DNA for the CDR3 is TGTGCCAGCAGTCCCTTTACCGGGGAGCTGTTTTTT.

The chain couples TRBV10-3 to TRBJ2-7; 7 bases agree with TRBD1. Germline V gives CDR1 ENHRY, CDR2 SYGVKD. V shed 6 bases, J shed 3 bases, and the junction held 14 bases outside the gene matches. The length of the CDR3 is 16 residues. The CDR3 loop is CAISPTGLNPLYEQYF. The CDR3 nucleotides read TGTGCCATCAGCCCGACAGGGCTTAACCCGCTCTACGAGCAGTACTTC.

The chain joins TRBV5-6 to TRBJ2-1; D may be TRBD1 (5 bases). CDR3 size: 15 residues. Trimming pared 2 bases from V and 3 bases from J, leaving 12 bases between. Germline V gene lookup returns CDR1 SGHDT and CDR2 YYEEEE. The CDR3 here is CASSFQGIYYNEQFF. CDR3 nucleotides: TGTGCCAGCAGCTTCCAGGGTATTTACTACAATGAGCAGTTCTTC.

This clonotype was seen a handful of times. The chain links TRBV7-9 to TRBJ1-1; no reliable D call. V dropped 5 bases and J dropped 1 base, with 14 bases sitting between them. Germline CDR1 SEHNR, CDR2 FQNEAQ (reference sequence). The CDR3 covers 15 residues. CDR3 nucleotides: TGTGCCAGCAGCGTTAGCTTATCAACGAACACTGAAGCTTTCTTT. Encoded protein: CASSVSLSTNTEAFF.

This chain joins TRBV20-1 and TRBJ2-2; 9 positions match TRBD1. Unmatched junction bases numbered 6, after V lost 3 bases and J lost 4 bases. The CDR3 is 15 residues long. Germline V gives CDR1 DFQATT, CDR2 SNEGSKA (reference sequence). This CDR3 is CSAREQGAGTGELFF. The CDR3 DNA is TGCAGTGCTAGGGAACAGGGGGCAGGCACCGGGGAGCTGTTTTTT.

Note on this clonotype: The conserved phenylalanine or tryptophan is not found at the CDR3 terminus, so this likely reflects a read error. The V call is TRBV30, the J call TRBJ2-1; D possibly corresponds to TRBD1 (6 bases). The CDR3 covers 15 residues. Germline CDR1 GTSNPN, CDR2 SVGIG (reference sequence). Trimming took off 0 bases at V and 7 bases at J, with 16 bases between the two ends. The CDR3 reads CAWSVRTGIKNEQFS. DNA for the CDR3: TGTGCCTGGAGTGTACGCACAGGGATTAAAAATGAGCAGTTCTCC.